The clone carrying this T cell receptor beta chain has more than one count but fewer than ten. The antigen remains undetermined. Clones were read by immunoSEQ multiplex PCR, and TCRdb kept only the in-frame ones, dropping some. The data show about 330,000 clones, with 86% seen just once and 0.7% to 0.85% held by the top ten. Per the germline V gene, CDR1 is LNHDA and CDR2 is SQIVND (reference sequence). The CDR3 is made up of 14 amino acids. The V gene end was trimmed by 6 bases and the J gene end by 0 bases; junction bases not matched to a gene: 2. This sample was taken from a study of cytomegalovirus exposure and HLA in healthy donors. Study-wide results and caveats: Three CMV-associated chains were confirmed in vitro to be specific for CMV antigens.

Sample: PBMCs. This TCR derives from a woman between 18 and 29 years old in good health and CMV-seronegative. V usage is TRBV19 and J usage is TRBJ2-3; 8 bases fit TRBD1. The CDR3 DNA reads TGTGCCAGTAGCAGGGGGCCTAGCACAGATACGCAGTATTTT. It is translated as CASSRGPSTDTQYF.